This T cell receptor beta chain stems from a study of blood T cell repertoires in COVID-19. Clones were sequenced by immunoSEQ multiplex PCR, and TCRdb holds only the in-frame ones, with some missing. The data hold more than 90,000 clones, with 70% to 90% observed a single time. The germline CDR1 and CDR2 sequences are KGHSH and LQKENI. The CDR3 has 13 residues. Trimming cost V 5 bases and J 3 bases, with 10 bases left between them. The clonotype comes from a man aged 65 to 79 who had recovered from COVID-19. Sequences were obtained from peripheral blood. This sequence joins TRBV18 and TRBJ1-1, with a weak D call TRBD1 (5 bases). The CDR3 DNA follows: TGTGCCAGCTCAATTCAGGGATACACTGAAGCTTTCTTT. Protein sequence: CASSIQGYTEAFF.